Below, one T cell receptor beta chain is given with its context. The antigen remains undetermined. Germline lookup yields CDR1 SGHDT and CDR2 YYEEEE. Trimming cost V 4 bases and J 8 bases; bases outside gene matches: 10. This CDR3 has 14 residues. These data belong to a study of shared clonotypes between healthy human individuals. Regarding the study as a whole: Sorted-subset samples were not fully sequenced, rarefaction indicated.

TCRdb's copy holds only in-frame clones and misses some; the assay was immunoSEQ multiplex PCR. The profile shows about 2.4 million clones, over 85% of them singletons. Sequencing input: naive CD4+ T cells from PBMCs. Subset reported: CD45RA+ positively selected. The V gene is TRBV5-6, the J gene TRBJ1-2; 8 bases are a match to TRBD1. The TCR sequence derives from a man younger than 35 in good health. Some clones in this sample may be carry-over from other donors' samples. In DNA, the CDR3 is TGTGCCAGCAGCCCCGACAGGGGCCAGGGGGGCTACACCTTC. Its protein is CASSPDRGQGGYTF.